The 30 T cell receptor beta chains below come from one sample, sequenced in a study of T-cell memory formation after mild COVID-19. TCRdb redid the calling of the 5' RACE reads with MiXCR, one entry per CDR3 protein. The top ten clones hold approximately 1.3% of a sample with approximately 44,000 distinct CDR3 sequences, under 7.5% of them seen once. The sequenced sample consisted of PBMCs or a T cell subset sorted from them (not recorded which). The source of these receptors is a young man who had mild COVID-19 (a few samples of this study predate the infection). Cell type and time point are not known.

This clonotype was picked up many times. The V call is TRBV6-2 or TRBV6-3, the J call TRBJ2-6; D is unresolved. The CDR3 is 15 residues long. Germline V gene data show CDR1 as MNHEY and CDR2 as SVGEGT. Trimming shortened V by 2 bases and J by 2 bases, and 7 bases separated the two germline ends. The CDR3 protein is CASSYPMAGANVLTF. CDR3 in DNA: TGTGCCAGCAGTTACCCAATGGCTGGGGCCAACGTCCTGACTTTC.

The table lists this clonotype with many counts. The chain uses TRBV5-1 and TRBJ2-3; D remains ambiguous. V was pared by 1 base and J by 2 bases, with 8 bases between. The CDR3 sequence is 14 residues long. CDR1 SGHRS and CDR2 YFSETQ come from the germline V gene. The CDR3 here is CASSLNQNTDTQYF. CDR3 coding DNA: TGCGCCAGCAGCTTGAACCAGAACACAGATACGCAGTATTTT.

This clonotype was recorded many times. The rearrangement joins TRBV7-7 to TRBJ2-1; 7 bases are a match to TRBD2. The V and J ends lost 5 bases and 9 bases, in that order; junction bases with no gene match: 1. The CDR3 runs to 11 residues. Germline CDR1 is SSHAT and CDR2 is FNYEAQ (reference sequence). The CDR3 DNA reads as TGTGCCAGCAGCGGCGGGGGTGAGCAGTTCTTC. Encoded protein: CASSGGGEQFF.

The V call is TRBV24-1, the J call TRBJ1-5, with 11 bases aligning to TRBD1. From germline, CDR1 is KGHDR and CDR2 SFDVKD. The CDR3 has 18 amino acids. Trimming at V came to 4 bases and at J to 7 bases, leaving 14 bases not matched to a gene. CDR3 amino acids: CATSDSPGTGGLVQPQHF. The CDR3 DNA reads as TGTGCCACCAGTGACTCCCCCGGGACAGGGGGACTCGTACAGCCCCAGCATTTT.

This chain joins TRBV4-3 and TRBJ2-2; D possibly corresponds to TRBD1 (6 bases). Germline-derived CDR1 and CDR2 are LGHNA and YSLEER. This CDR3 has 16 residues. Trimming pared 3 bases from V and 5 bases from J, leaving 16 bases between. The CDR3 loop reads CASSQEGGLSTGELFF. The CDR3 DNA follows: TGCGCCAGCAGCCAGGAAGGGGGTCTGAGTACCGGGGAGCTGTTTTTT.

The sample holds a few counts of this clonotype. The CDR3 DNA follows: TGCAGTGCGCCCCTCAGCGGGGCAGGCTACACCTTC. Amino acids: CSAPLSGAGYTF. The genes are TRBV20-1 and TRBJ1-2, with a tentative D call TRBD1 (5 bases). Trimming stripped 6 bases from V and 8 bases from J, with 16 bases between. This CDR3 comprises 12 residues. In germline, CDR1 is DFQATT, CDR2 SNEGSKA (reference sequence).

V gene TRBV5-4 combines with J gene TRBJ1-1; D is uncertain. Germline V gene sequence: CDR1 SGHNT, CDR2 YYREEE (reference sequence). This CDR3 has 14 amino acids. Trimming left V 0 bases short and J 3 bases short, with 9 bases between. This chain's CDR3 is CASSLEKGYTEAFF. Written as DNA, the CDR3 is TGTGCCAGCAGCTTGGAGAAAGGGTACACTGAAGCTTTCTTT.

In its sample, this clonotype was seen a few times. The V call is TRBV10-3, the J call TRBJ2-3; D remains unclear. Between the trimmed V and J ends, which lost 1 base and 4 bases, there was a span of 9 bases. This CDR3 is built from 14 residues. Germline CDR1 ENHRY, CDR2 SYGVKD. The CDR3 nucleotides read TGTGCCATCAGTGAGTTAGAAGGCTCAGATACGCAGTATTTT. This codes for CAISELEGSDTQYF.

V is TRBV30 and J is TRBJ1-5; no clear D. With 0 bases removed from V and 9 bases from J, the gap between germline ends came to 6 bases. Germline V gene data show CDR1 as GTSNPN and CDR2 as SVGIG (reference sequence). The CDR3 is made up of 11 amino acids. The CDR3 loop reads CAWSVLGPQHF. CDR3 coding DNA: TGTGCCTGGAGTGTACTGGGGCCCCAGCATTTT.

The rearrangement uses TRBV5-1 and TRBJ2-3; 16 bases agree with TRBD2. The V gene's germline CDR1 is SGHRS and CDR2 YFSETQ. Losses at the gene ends were 3 bases for V and 7 bases for J; bases not matched to a gene: 5. The CDR3 has 16 amino acids. The CDR3 DNA reads as TGCGCCAGCAGCTCCGGGACTAGCGGGGGGGCAAATACGCAGTATTTT. This codes for CASSSGTSGGANTQYF.

V gene TRBV7-3 combines with J gene TRBJ2-2, with 7 bases matching TRBD2. CDR3 length: 15 residues. Germline V gene lookup returns CDR1 SGHTA and CDR2 FQGTGA. The J segment lost 1 base and the V segment lost 4 bases, leaving 3 bases of the junction unmatched. CDR3 sequence: CASSSSGVNTGELFF. CDR3 DNA: TGTGCCAGCAGCTCGAGCGGGGTGAACACCGGGGAGCTGTTTTTT.

There are a few counts of this clonotype. The J gene is TRBJ2-1, the V gene TRBV7-3; the D call may be TRBD1 or TRBD2 (5 bases each). V lost 5 bases and J 0 bases, leaving 8 bases between the germline ends. The CDR3 is 14 residues long. Germline V gene data show CDR1 as SGHTA and CDR2 as FQGTGA. This CDR3 reads CASSRGGSYNEQFF. The DNA for the CDR3 is TGTGCCAGCAGCCGGGGCGGCTCCTACAATGAGCAGTTCTTC.

V and J are TRBV12-3 or TRBV12-4 and TRBJ1-4; TRBD1 might be the D (5 bases). The V and J ends lost 10 bases and 5 bases respectively, with 8 bases between them. The CDR3 sequence is 11 residues long. The CDR3 DNA sequence: TGTGCCACTCGACAGAATGAAAAACTGTTTTTT. Its protein is CATRQNEKLFF.

This clonotype was seen a handful of times. V and J are TRBV5-1 and TRBJ2-5, with TRBD2 as a possible D gene (6 bases). Between the trimmed V and J ends, which lost 4 bases and 2 bases, there was a span of 18 bases. The length of the CDR3 is 16 residues. CDR1 is SGHRS, CDR2 YFSETQ, per germline. DNA for the CDR3: TGCGCCAGCAGCGGGGGGAATACAGGACTGCAAGAGACCCAGTACTTC. The encoded protein is CASSGGNTGLQETQYF.

The V gene is TRBV11-2, the J gene TRBJ1-4; possibly TRBD1 for D (5 bases). Between the trimmed V and J ends, which lost 4 bases and 5 bases, there was a span of 11 bases. The V gene's germline CDR1 is SGHAT and CDR2 FQNNGV. The CDR3 is 14 amino acids. CDR3 nucleotide sequence: TGTGCCAGCAGCTCCCGACAGCCAAATGAAAAACTGTTTTTT. Translated: CASSSRQPNEKLFF.

The rearrangement links TRBV10-2 to TRBJ2-2, with 7 bases identical to TRBD2. The CDR3 contains 17 residues. Germline CDR1 is WSHSY and CDR2 is SAAADI. Trimming cost V 4 bases and J 6 bases; bases outside gene matches: 14. CDR3 nucleotides: TGCGCCAGCAGTGGGACGGGGAGGGGCCCAACGGCCGGGGAGCTGTTTTTT. It encodes CASSGTGRGPTAGELFF.

The rearrangement links TRBV10-2 to TRBJ1-6; D is undetermined. The length of the CDR3 is 14 residues. Germline V lookup: CDR1 WSHSY, CDR2 SAAADI. V was clipped by 6 bases and J by 7 bases, with 13 bases between them. The CDR3 region is CASSIGPENSPLHF. The CDR3 DNA follows: TGCGCCAGCAGCATCGGACCGGAAAATTCACCCCTCCACTTT.

This clonotype was seen ten or more times. V and J are TRBV29-1 and TRBJ2-1; the D gene is possibly TRBD1 (6 bases). The ends were cut back, 6 bases at V and 8 bases at J, with 26 bases in the middle. The CDR3 extends over 16 amino acids. Germline CDR1 is SQVTM and CDR2 is ANQGSEA. CDR3 region: CSVALGPTGTRDEQFF. In nucleotides, the CDR3 is TGCAGCGTCGCCTTGGGCCCTACCGGGACAAGGGATGAGCAGTTCTTC.

This clonotype showed up many times. The chain employs TRBV12-3 or TRBV12-4 and TRBJ2-5; D is undetermined. The CDR3 runs to 12 residues. The V and J ends lost 6 bases and 3 bases respectively, with 8 bases between them. The DNA for the CDR3 is TGTGCCAGCAGCCGAGAGGAAGAGACCCAGTACTTC. Its translation is CASSREEETQYF.

This clonotype was seen many times. V is TRBV4-3 and J is TRBJ2-3; D is unresolved. This CDR3 has 14 amino acids. CDR1 is LGHNA, CDR2 YSLEER, per germline. Trimming stripped 1 base from V and 5 bases from J, with 10 bases between. The CDR3 region has the DNA TGCGCCAGCAGCCAAGCCCCGGAAGTAGATACGCAGTATTTT. It yields the protein CASSQAPEVDTQYF.

There are many counts of this clonotype. The gene calls are TRBV5-6 and TRBJ2-3; D gene ambiguous. CDR1 and CDR2 (germline): SGHDT, YYEEEE. Trimming took 0 bases from V and 2 from J, leaving 7 bases between them. This CDR3 comprises 14 residues. CDR3 coding DNA: TGTGCCAGCAGCTTGGGAACGAACACAGATACGCAGTATTTT. This codes for CASSLGTNTDTQYF.

This clonotype was detected only a few times. This rearrangement joins TRBV20-1 to TRBJ1-5; 10 positions match TRBD1. Losses at the gene ends were 4 bases for V and 10 bases for J; bases not matched to a gene: 13. The CDR3 consists of 15 residues. The germline V gene encodes CDR1 DFQATT and CDR2 SNEGSKA (reference sequence). DNA for the CDR3: TGCAGTGCTATACCACCACCCGGACAGGGGGGACCCCAGCATTTT. Amino acid sequence: CSAIPPPGQGGPQHF.

This clonotype has more than one count but fewer than ten. The rearrangement uses TRBV10-3 and TRBJ1-2, with a possible D match to TRBD1 (5 bases). The CDR3 sequence is 12 residues long. V shed 7 bases and J shed 5 bases, with 11 bases lying between them. CDR1 and CDR2 (germline): ENHRY, SYGVKD. This CDR3 reads CAITRDGYGYTF. The CDR3 nucleotides read TGTGCCATCACCCGGGACGGGTATGGCTACACCTTC.

The genes are TRBV4-1 and TRBJ2-3; 7 positions agree with TRBD1. Germline V CDR1 and CDR2: MGHRA, YSYEKL. This CDR3 region has 15 residues. V gave up 5 bases and J gave up 0 bases; unmatched junction bases: 5. The CDR3 sequence is CASSYGQVSTDTQYF. CDR3 DNA: TGCGCCAGCAGCTACGGACAGGTTAGCACAGATACGCAGTATTTT.

This clonotype was detected many times. This chain connects TRBV28 to TRBJ2-7; maybe TRBD2 (5 bases). This CDR3 has 12 residues. Germline V lookup: CDR1 MDHEN, CDR2 SYDVKM. Trimming pared 6 bases from V and 7 bases from J, leaving 13 bases between. This chain's CDR3 is CASSPSQREQYV. The CDR3 DNA reads as TGTGCCAGCAGCCCTAGCCAGCGGGAGCAGTACGTC.

This clonotype occurred a few times. The CDR3 sequence is CASSSTGTGGTDTQYF. The CDR3 DNA sequence: TGTGCCAGCAGTTCGACCGGGACAGGGGGCACAGATACGCAGTATTTT. The chain joins TRBV6-5 to TRBJ2-3; 10 nucleotides agree with TRBD1. The V gene end was trimmed by 4 bases and the J gene end by 1 base; junction bases not matched to a gene: 5. CDR3 length: 16 residues. Germline V gene data show CDR1 as MNHEY and CDR2 as SVGAGI.

The rearrangement uses TRBV7-9 and TRBJ2-2; 9 bases map to TRBD1. The germline gives CDR1 SEHNR, CDR2 FQNEAQ (reference sequence). After removal of 1 base from V and 3 bases from J, the junction contained 15 bases not matched to a gene. The CDR3 has 20 amino acids. The CDR3 DNA follows: TGTGCCAGCAGCTTAGTGTTTTGGGCTACAGGGGGCTCCGACACCGGGGAGCTGTTTTTT. Residues: CASSLVFWATGGSDTGELFF.

The chain couples TRBV3-1 to TRBJ1-4; unclear D gene. The V gene lost 3 bases and the J gene lost 8 bases, with 13 bases spanning the gap. The CDR3 covers 14 residues. Germline V gene sequence: CDR1 LGHDT, CDR2 YNNKEL (reference sequence). CDR3: CASSQNRHSEKLFF. The CDR3 bases are TGTGCCAGCAGCCAGAATCGACATTCCGAAAAACTGTTTTTT.

The chain's CDR3 is CASSQVPGGGGELFF. The DNA of the CDR3 is TGCGCCAGCAGCCAAGTGCCAGGGGGCGGCGGGGAGCTGTTTTTT. The chain has TRBV4-1 and TRBJ2-2, with TRBD1 matching 8 bases. The germline V gene has CDR1 MGHRA and CDR2 YSYEKL. After removal of 1 base from V and 7 bases from J, the junction contained 5 bases not matched to a gene. This CDR3 contains 15 residues.

This clonotype was counted many times. This rearrangement joins TRBV5-6 to TRBJ2-3; D possibly uses TRBD1 or TRBD2 (6 bases each). CDR3 length equals 15 residues. Trimming shortened V by 2 bases and J by 2 bases, and 12 bases separated the two germline ends. From germline, CDR1 is SGHDT and CDR2 YYEEEE. The CDR3 nucleotides are TGTGCCAGCAGCTTTGGGGGGCTTAACACAGATACGCAGTATTTT. Translated, it gives CASSFGGLNTDTQYF.